The 14 T cell receptor beta chains given below trace back to one sample, sequenced in a study of monozygotic twins with inflammatory bowel disease. TCRdb re-called the 5' RACE reads; one entry per CDR3 protein, DNA not given. The repertoire shows about 160,000 distinct CDR3 sequences; the top ten hold approximately 3%. The sequencing input was blood. The receptors here all came from a human donor with ulcerative colitis or Crohn's disease, or a healthy co-twin of an affected twin (not recorded which).

The J gene is TRBJ2-1, the V gene TRBV29-1; TCRdb picks TRBD1, but there is no DNA to check that call. CDR1 SQVTM and CDR2 ANQGSEA come from the germline V gene. The CDR3 is made up of 12 amino acids. The CDR3 loop is CSGADSYNEQFF.

The chain recombines TRBV20-1 with TRBJ2-1; absent DNA, TCRdb's TRBD1 call cannot be checked. From germline, CDR1 is DFQATT and CDR2 SNEGSKA (reference sequence). The length of the CDR3 is 11 residues. The CDR3 reads CSANRGNEQFF.

The chain joins TRBV11-2 to TRBJ1-2. The CDR3 runs to 15 residues. Germline V CDR1 and CDR2: SGHAT, FQNNGV. The chain's CDR3 is CASSLAGGTHYGYTF.

The chain combines TRBV18 with TRBJ1-6; as DNA is missing, the TRBD1 call by TCRdb cannot be tested. CDR3 length: 17 amino acids. The germline gives CDR1 KGHSH, CDR2 LQKENI. CDR3 sequence: CASSRLDTSSYNSPLHF.

The gene calls are TRBV10-3 and TRBJ1-6; TCRdb designates TRBD1, a call that cannot be tested without DNA. This CDR3 is 15 amino acids long. From germline, CDR1 is ENHRY and CDR2 SYGVKD. CDR3: CAISESSGRNSPLHF.

The CDR3 loop reads CASSQEQNTEAFF. The chain recombines TRBV4-1 with TRBJ1-1. Germline CDR1 MGHRA, CDR2 YSYEKL. The length of the CDR3 is 13 residues.

The chain combines TRBV7-2 with TRBJ1-1. Per the germline V gene, CDR1 is SGHTA and CDR2 is FQGNSA. CDR3 length: 14 residues. CDR3 loop: CASSFNRAHTEAFF. The full variable domain, with the rest looked up from reference TRBV7-2 and TRBJ1-1, is GAGVSQSPSNKVTEKGKDVELRCDPISGHTALYWYRQSLGQGLEFLIYFQGNSAPDKSGLPSDRFSAERTGGSVSTLTIQRTQQEDSAVYLCASSFNRAHTEAFFGQGTRLTVV.

The V call is TRBV20-1, the J call TRBJ1-2. CDR3 length: 16 residues. CDR1 is DFQATT, CDR2 SNEGSKA, per germline (reference sequence). CDR3 loop: CSARDRDRGSNYGYTF.

The chain combines TRBV20-1 with TRBJ2-2; the TRBD2 assignment by TCRdb is unverifiable without DNA. In germline, CDR1 is DFQATT, CDR2 SNEGSKA (reference sequence). The CDR3 sequence is 13 residues long. CDR3: CSARGLAAGELFF.

The chain recombines TRBV19 with TRBJ2-7; TCRdb's D gene call, TRBD1, goes unchecked for lack of DNA. The CDR3 runs to 14 residues. Per germline, CDR1 LNHDA and CDR2 SQIVND (reference sequence). The CDR3: CASSMTTVFYEQYF.

V usage is TRBV19 and J usage is TRBJ2-1; TCRdb names TRBD2, which stays unverified in the absence of DNA. The CDR3 consists of 16 residues. Germline loops: CDR1 LNHDA, CDR2 SQIVND (reference sequence). CDR3 in amino acids: CASRDLSGGTYNEQFF.

The chain recombines TRBV7-6 with TRBJ2-7; TCRdb picks TRBD2, but there is no DNA to check that call. Per germline, CDR1 SGHVS and CDR2 FNYEAQ. The CDR3 has 14 residues. The CDR3 protein is CASSLAIPPYEQYF.

The genes are TRBV23-1 and TRBJ2-1; the D gene TCRdb calls, TRBD1, cannot be checked with no DNA. TRBV23-1 has ORF status, its function being uncertain. CDR3 length: 14 amino acids. The CDR3 sequence: CASRRDRGLNEQFF.

The chain recombines TRBV2 with TRBJ2-3; TCRdb's assignment of TRBD2 cannot be checked, as there is no DNA. In germline, CDR1 is SNHLY, CDR2 FYNNEI. The CDR3 has 15 residues. CDR3 in amino acids: CASTGGRSSTDTQYF.